This T cell receptor (beta chain) was sequenced for a study of CD8 T cells in Susac syndrome. Study-wide results and limits: The study conceded that relatively few individuals underwent its TCR sequencing and HLA analysis.

Concerning this clonotype itself: The antigen remains unidentified.

The multiple sclerosis controls were treatment-naive patients, and their relapsing-remitting disease was stable or active. TEMRA cells were enriched by FACS, while CD8+ and CD4+ T cells were obtained through a negative isolation that was performed magnetically. Reverse transcription of about 0.45 to 1 ug RNA used random hexamers. Amplification of TCR beta CDR3 across 54 Vbeta and 13 Jbeta was performed with immunoSEQ multiplex PCR. Each CDR3 protein is one row after TCRdb ran MiXCR on the immunoSEQ multiplex PCR reads. This sample has about 80,000 distinct CDR3 sequences; roughly 91% occur once, and the top ten carry approximately 0.46%. CDR1 is LGHNT, CDR2 FRNRAP, per germline. The CDR3 sequence is 13 residues long. Trimming pared 6 bases from V and 1 base from J, leaving 7 bases between.

V usage is TRBV12-5 and J usage is TRBJ2-1, with D perhaps matching TRBD2 (5 bases). The specimen was CD8+ T cells from PBMCs. This clonotype originated in a human donor with multiple sclerosis. CDR3 sequence: CASGRDSYNEQFF. In DNA form, the CDR3 reads TGTGCTAGTGGGAGGGATTCCTACAATGAGCAGTTCTTC.